Given below is one TCR beta chain in context. This record belongs to a study of control samples from healthy donors and cancer patients. The V gene's germline CDR1 is LGHDT and CDR2 YNNKEL (reference sequence). The CDR3 is 15 amino acids. V was clipped by 1 base and J by 0 bases, with 7 bases between them. Method: immunoSEQ multiplex PCR; TCRdb's copy keeps in-frame clones and lacks some. The data hold tens of thousands of clones, with roughly 85% observed a single time. The chain carries TRBV3-1 (or the pseudogene TRBV3-2) and TRBJ2-4; D gene uncertain. Sequenced input: PBMCs. The clonotype was recovered from a woman in her sixties or seventies with head and neck cancer. The CDR3 sequence: CASSQGVLAKNIQYF. CDR3 nucleotide sequence: TGTGCCAGCAGCCAAGGGGTACTAGCCAAAAACATTCAGTACTTC.